This T cell receptor (beta chain) stems from a study of regulatory T cells in long-lasting Graves disease. Study at large: Over 5 years of antithyroid drugs with positive TSH receptor antibodies was taken to mean persistent Graves' disease.

Relying on iRepertoire HTBI primers and Arm-PCR of CDR3 regions, the team built TCR beta libraries. TCRdb called the multiplex PCR reads again in MiXCR, with one record for every CDR3 protein. The data show more than 350,000 distinct CDR3 sequences, approximately 22% seen once. Study results and limitations: Sharing of public clonotypes was greater in persistent patients (2,741) than in new patients (more than 900).

This clonotype was recorded a few times. The antigen is unknown. Time point: persistent/refractory GD, antithyroid drugs over 5 years with positive TRAb. The authors made the TCR library using RNA they extracted from PBMCs. Material: peripheral blood mononuclear cells (PBMCs), obtained when the disease was refractory, from a patient treated with antithyroid drugs. The source of this sequence is a female donor with Graves disease.

The CDR3 protein is CSASQLENEQFF. The CDR3 DNA reads TGCAGTGCTAGTCAACTTGAGAATGAGCAGTTCTTC. The chain has TRBV20-1 and TRBJ2-1; D is unresolved. V was shortened by 3 bases and J by 7 bases, with 10 bases between the two germline ends. The germline gives CDR1 DFQATT, CDR2 SNEGSKA (reference sequence). This CDR3 is 12 amino acids long.